These 7 T cell receptor beta chains came from one sample sequenced in a study of T cells after yellow fever vaccination. TCRdb used MiXCR to reprocess the 5' RACE reads, holding one entry per CDR3 protein. The sample shows some 320,000 distinct CDR3 sequences, roughly 10% of them seen only once. Sequencing used CD4+ T cells sorted from PBMCs, obtained 45 days after the yellow fever booster vaccination. These receptors came from a young man who received the YFV17D yellow fever vaccine.

This sequence joins TRBV5-1 and TRBJ2-3; D is perhaps TRBD1 (6 bases). There are 15 residues in the CDR3. The V gene lost 3 bases and the J gene lost 1 base, with 12 bases spanning the gap. In germline, CDR1 is SGHRS, CDR2 YFSETQ. The CDR3 DNA is TGCGCCAGCAGCTCTAACAGGGAAGGCACAGATACGCAGTATTTT. It yields the protein CASSSNREGTDTQYF.

This clonotype has just a few counts. The V call is TRBV6-2 or TRBV6-3, the J call TRBJ1-2; TRBD1 aligns across 10 bases. The V gene end was trimmed by 6 bases and the J gene end by 12 bases; junction bases not matched to a gene: 7. This CDR3 comprises 12 residues. Per germline, CDR1 MNHEY and CDR2 SVGEGT. For the CDR3, the DNA is TGTGCCAGCAGCCAGGGACAGGGGATCAACACCTTC. Its translation is CASSQGQGINTF.

The table lists this clonotype with many counts. The chain is built from TRBV5-1 and TRBJ2-2; possible D gene TRBD2, 5 bases. The CDR3 contains 13 residues. Germline V lookup: CDR1 SGHRS, CDR2 YFSETQ. Trimming took 4 bases from V and 6 from J, leaving 10 bases between them. The CDR3 DNA reads TGCGCCAGCAGCCAGGTAGCGCCCGGGGAGCTGTTTTTT. This sequence encodes CASSQVAPGELFF.

The rearrangement uses TRBV6-5 and TRBJ2-1; possible D gene TRBD1, 6 bases. Germline V gene lookup returns CDR1 MNHEY and CDR2 SVGAGI. V shed 5 bases and J shed 2 bases, with 10 bases lying between them. The CDR3 contains 14 residues. CDR3 sequence reads: CASSARDTYNEQFF. The CDR3 coding sequence is TGTGCCAGCAGTGCCCGGGACACCTACAATGAGCAGTTCTTC.

The chain uses TRBV11-2 and TRBJ2-7, with D maybe TRBD1 (6 bases). This CDR3 is built from 14 residues. Trimming took off 5 bases at V and 6 bases at J, with 17 bases between the two ends. CDR1 and CDR2 from the germline V gene are SGHAT and FQNNGV. CDR3 in DNA: TGTGCCAGCAGCCGGACGGCAGGGGAAGGCGAGCAGTACTTC. Amino acid sequence: CASSRTAGEGEQYF.

With respect to this clonotype: A read error is possible here, since a much larger clone lies one base away. The V call is TRBV6-5, the J call TRBJ1-4; a possible D gene is TRBD1 (5 bases). The CDR3 runs 13 residues. Trimming took 8 bases from V and 8 from J, leaving 15 bases between them. In germline, CDR1 is MNHEY, CDR2 SVGAGI. As DNA, the CDR3 is TGTGCCAGCTGGCCAGGGTTTAGGGAAAAACTGTTTTTT. Protein: CASWPGFREKLFF.

V is TRBV5-1 and J is TRBJ1-1; D gene ambiguous. V was cut by 0 bases and J by 4 bases, with 7 bases left in between. The CDR3 loop spans 13 amino acids. Per the germline V gene, CDR1 is SGHRS and CDR2 is YFSETQ. The CDR3 here is CASSLGGSTEAFF. The CDR3 DNA reads TGCGCCAGCAGCTTGGGAGGTTCCACTGAAGCTTTCTTT.